These 9 T cell receptor beta chains share one sample of origin, sequenced in a study of T-cell memory formation after mild COVID-19. TCRdb processed the 5' RACE reads anew with MiXCR; each CDR3 protein has one entry. The sample carries 350,000 to 400,000 distinct CDR3 sequences, approximately 15% recorded once. The material sequenced was PBMCs or a T cell subset sorted from them (not recorded which). The source is a man between 18 and 35 years old who had mild COVID-19 (a few samples of this study predate the infection). Cell type and time point are not known.

This clonotype was counted ten times or more. The V and J genes are TRBV5-1 and TRBJ2-2; D remains unclear. From germline, CDR1 is SGHRS and CDR2 YFSETQ. Deletions cut 1 base from V and 5 bases from J, with 3 bases between. CDR3 length: 12 amino acids. CDR3 in DNA: TGCGCCAGCAGCTTGCATACCGGGGAGCTGTTTTTT. It specifies CASSLHTGELFF. Filled out from reference TRBV5-1 and TRBJ2-2, the complete variable domain reads KAGVTQTPRYLIKTRGQQVTLSCSPISGHRSVSWYQQTPGQGLQFLFEYFSETQRNKGNFPGRFSGRQFSNSRSEMNVSTLELGDSALYLCASSLHTGELFFGEGSRLTVL.

This clonotype was seen repeatedly, ten times or more. The V call is TRBV7-2, the J call TRBJ2-5, with D maybe TRBD2 (6 bases). Per the germline V gene, CDR1 is SGHTA and CDR2 is FQGNSA. The CDR3 has 15 residues. With 6 bases removed from V and 2 bases from J, the gap between germline ends came to 16 bases. This chain's CDR3 is CASSGAAGRQETQYF. Here the CDR3 DNA reads TGTGCCAGCAGTGGGGCGGCGGGGCGGCAAGAGACCCAGTACTTC.

This clonotype was counted ten times or more. The chain carries TRBV7-9 and TRBJ2-7; 14 bases line up with TRBD2. V lost 2 bases to trimming and J lost 2 bases; unmatched junction nucleotides: 8. The CDR3 extends over 18 amino acids. CDR1 SEHNR and CDR2 FQNEAQ come from the germline V gene (reference sequence). Here the CDR3 reads CASSLTGTSGGGTYEQYV. CDR3 bases: TGTGCCAGCAGCTTAACCGGGACTAGCGGGGGTGGAACCTACGAGCAGTACGTC.

This clonotype was observed a handful of times. CDR3 in DNA: TGTGCCTGCCAGGGGGGCCCCTACAATGAGCAGTTCTTC. It translates to CACQGGPYNEQFF. The chain has TRBV30 and TRBJ2-1; the D gene is possibly TRBD1 (7 bases). Germline V gene sequence: CDR1 GTSNPN, CDR2 SVGIG (reference sequence). The CDR3 extends over 13 amino acids. Trimming removed 6 bases from V and 2 bases from J, with 11 bases in between.

Only a few counts were recorded for this clonotype. This chain connects TRBV7-2 to TRBJ2-2; 15 bases agree with TRBD2. The CDR3 loop spans 17 amino acids. The germline V gene has CDR1 SGHTA and CDR2 FQGNSA. V was pared by 5 bases and J by 5 bases, with 6 bases of the junction left unmatched. The CDR3 region has the DNA TGTGCCAGCAGCCCGGGACTAGCGGGGGGAAGTACCGGGGAGCTGTTTTTT. Protein sequence: CASSPGLAGGSTGELFF.

The chain couples TRBV20-1 to TRBJ1-1; 8 bases line up with TRBD1. From germline, CDR1 is DFQATT and CDR2 SNEGSKA (reference sequence). The CDR3 extends over 16 amino acids. V shed 1 base and J 1 base; nucleotides not matched to a gene: 8. The CDR3 nucleotides are TGCAGTGCTAGAGTTAGGCAGGGGGCAGGGAACACTGAAGCTTTCTTT. This encodes CSARVRQGAGNTEAFF.

The table lists this clonotype with a few counts. The chain links TRBV7-9 to TRBJ1-1; 9 bases are shared with TRBD1. Germline CDR1 SEHNR, CDR2 FQNEAQ (reference sequence). The length of the CDR3 is 13 residues. With V trimmed by 6 bases and J by 7 bases, 6 bases remained unmatched. The CDR3 region has the DNA TGTGCCAGCAGACAGGGGGCGGGGATTGAAGCTTTCTTT. Its translation: CASRQGAGIEAFF.

This clonotype was detected ten times or more. The gene calls are TRBV6-5 and TRBJ2-3; unclear D gene. V dropped 6 bases and J dropped 0 bases, with 4 bases sitting between them. Germline loops: CDR1 MNHEY, CDR2 SVGAGI. This CDR3 spans 12 amino acids. The CDR3 region is CASRSSTDTQYF. The DNA of the CDR3 is TGTGCCAGCAGATCAAGCACAGATACGCAGTATTTT.

This clonotype was observed a handful of times. The chain uses TRBV5-5 and TRBJ1-5; D call uncertain. Germline V gene sequence: CDR1 SGHKS, CDR2 YYEKEE (reference sequence). Trimming shortened V by 0 bases and J by 5 bases, and 6 bases separated the two germline ends. The CDR3 contains 13 residues. The CDR3 loop reads CASSLAKDQPQHF. CDR3 nucleotide sequence: TGTGCCAGCAGCTTGGCCAAGGATCAGCCCCAGCATTTT. Variable domain in full (rest from reference TRBV5-5 and TRBJ1-5): DAGVTQSPTHLIKTRGQQVTLRCSPISGHKSVSWYQQVLGQGPQFIFQYYEKEERGRGNFPDRFSARQFPNYSSELNVNALLLGDSALYLCASSLAKDQPQHFGDGTRLSIL.